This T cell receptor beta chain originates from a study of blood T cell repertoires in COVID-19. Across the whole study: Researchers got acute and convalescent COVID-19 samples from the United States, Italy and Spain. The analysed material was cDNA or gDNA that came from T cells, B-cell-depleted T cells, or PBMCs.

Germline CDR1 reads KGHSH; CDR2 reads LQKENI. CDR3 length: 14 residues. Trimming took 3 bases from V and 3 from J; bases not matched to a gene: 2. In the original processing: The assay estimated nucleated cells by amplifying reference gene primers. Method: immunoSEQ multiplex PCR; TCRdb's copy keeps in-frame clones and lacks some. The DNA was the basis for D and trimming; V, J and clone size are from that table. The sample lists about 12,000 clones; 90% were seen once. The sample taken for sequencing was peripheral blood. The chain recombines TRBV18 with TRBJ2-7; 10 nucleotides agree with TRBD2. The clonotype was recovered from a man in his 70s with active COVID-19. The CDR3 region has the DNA TGTGCCAGCTCACCGTCTAGCGGGGGCTACGAGCAGTACTTC. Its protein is CASSPSSGGYEQYF.